The next 2 T cell receptor beta chains were all read from a single sample in a study of human T cells and chemical hapten exposure. Noted time point: pre-sensitization, week 0. Treatment specified: therapeutic diphenylcyclopropenone sensitization with weekly scalp DPC. MiXCR, applied by TCRdb to the RACE reads, yields one record per CDR3 protein. In the table there are more than 100,000 distinct CDR3 sequences, 13% of which are singletons. The sequenced sample was whole blood, obtained in connection with sensitization to the hapten diphenylcyclopropenone (DPC). Receptors were obtained from a woman younger than 35 with alopecia areata. Some clones in this sample may be carry-over from other donors' samples.

This clonotype appeared many times. V and J are TRBV7-3 and TRBJ1-1; D is unclear. This CDR3 region has 13 residues. Germline V CDR1 and CDR2: SGHTA, FQGTGA. V lost 4 bases to trimming and J lost 1 base, with 7 bases between them. The CDR3, as DNA: TGTGCCAGCAGCTGGGAGAGGAACACTGAAGCTTTCTTT. Translating gives CASSWERNTEAFF.

This clonotype has only a few counts. The J gene is TRBJ1-2, the V gene TRBV18, with D perhaps matching TRBD1 (5 bases). The V and J ends lost 4 bases and 6 bases respectively, with 18 bases between them. The CDR3 contains 15 residues. The V gene's germline CDR1 is KGHSH and CDR2 LQKENI. The CDR3 region has the DNA TGTGCCAGCTCACGCGCGGGTCTCAGGGAGGATGGCTACACCTTC. It is translated as CASSRAGLREDGYTF.